The 31 T cell receptor beta chains given below trace back to one sample, sequenced in a study of identical twins (dated by TCRdb to 2016 to 2017). Receptor amplification or capture employed 5' RACE. Sequencing was performed on an Illumina HiSeq 2000. TCRdb trimmed public reads at Q25 via fastp, called clones via MiXCR and kept in-frame beta chains. CDR3 protein duplicates are merged, each entry listing the most common genes and DNA. The sample records hundreds of thousands of distinct CDR3 sequences, over 9% of which are singletons. 7.2% of the sample is in the top ten clones. This same sample was also part of a study on yellow fever vaccine responses in identical twins.

The sample taken for sequencing was CD8+ T cells sorted from blood. All receptors come from a woman younger than 30 in good health.

This rearrangement joins TRBV29-1 to TRBJ2-4; D is uncertain. Between the trimmed V and J ends, which lost 5 bases and 0 bases, there was a span of 17 bases. The CDR3 loop spans 16 amino acids. Germline assignment: CDR1 SQVTM and CDR2 ANQGSEA. CDR3 in amino acids: CSVQTGFQSAKNIQYF. The CDR3 nucleotides read TGCAGCGTTCAGACGGGTTTTCAGTCAGCCAAAAACATTCAGTACTTC.

This clonotype came up a few times. The V and J genes are TRBV29-1 and TRBJ2-3, with D unresolved. V lost 3 bases, J lost 0 bases, and 16 bases lay in between. Germline V gives CDR1 SQVTM, CDR2 ANQGSEA. This CDR3 contains 16 residues. CDR3 nucleotide sequence: TGCAGCGTTGACCCCGTTCTGGCGGCTAGCACAGATACGCAGTATTTT. Its protein is CSVDPVLAASTDTQYF.

This clonotype was observed at least ten times. The V gene is TRBV4-1, the J gene TRBJ2-2; 7 positions agree with TRBD1. J was trimmed by 1 base and V by 6 bases; bases with no gene match: 2. CDR3 length: 14 amino acids. Germline V CDR1 and CDR2: MGHRA, YSYEKL. CDR3 protein: CASSGTENTGELFF. CDR3 sequence (DNA): TGCGCCAGCAGTGGGACAGAGAACACCGGGGAGCTGTTTTTT.

The sample holds many counts of this clonotype. The chain is built from TRBV11-2 and TRBJ2-3, with 12 bases fitting TRBD2. CDR1 and CDR2 from the germline V gene are SGHAT and FQNNGV. Trimming at V came to 2 bases and at J to 6 bases, leaving 9 bases not matched to a gene. The CDR3 length is 17 residues. The CDR3 nucleotides are TGTGCCAGCAGCTTATATCCTAGCGGGGGGGCAGCTGATACGCAGTATTTT. This sequence encodes CASSLYPSGGAADTQYF.

At least ten counts were recorded for this clonotype. The CDR3 DNA reads TGTGCCAGCAGCTTAGGGACAGGGGTCTACAATGAGCAGTTCTTC. It yields the protein CASSLGTGVYNEQFF. V gene TRBV7-3 combines with J gene TRBJ2-1, with TRBD1 matching 10 bases. CDR1 SGHTA and CDR2 FQGTGA come from the germline V gene. Trimming cost V 2 bases and J 3 bases; bases outside gene matches: 1. This CDR3 has 15 residues.

CDR3 sequence: CASSTRGGTEAFF. In DNA, the CDR3 is TGTGCCAGCAGCACTAGAGGGGGTACTGAAGCTTTCTTT. This chain uses TRBV28 with TRBJ1-1, with a possible D match to TRBD1 (6 bases). The germline V gene encodes CDR1 MDHEN and CDR2 SYDVKM. Trimming took 6 bases from V and 5 from J, leaving 13 bases between them. CDR3 length equals 13 residues.

This clonotype turned up a few times. A read error may account for a junction end that differs from germline. The chain couples TRBV2 to TRBJ2-3, with D uncertain. Germline CDR1 SNHLY, CDR2 FYNNEI. CDR3 length: 13 amino acids. Here the CDR3 reads CASLNPSTDTHYF. The CDR3 nucleotides are TGTGCCAGCTTAAACCCGAGCACAGATACGCATTATTTT.

This clonotype was counted a few times. V and J are TRBV6-2 or TRBV6-3 and TRBJ2-4; TRBD2 agrees at 7 bases. V shed 0 bases, J shed 12 bases, and the junction held 2 bases outside the gene matches. The CDR3 spans 12 residues. The germline V gene encodes CDR1 MNHEY and CDR2 SVGEGT. As DNA, the CDR3 is TGTGCCAGCAGTTACTCGGGGAGGGATCAGTACTTC. Amino acid sequence: CASSYSGRDQYF.

This clonotype was recorded many times. The chain carries TRBV27 and TRBJ2-1; D possibly corresponds to TRBD1 (6 bases). The V and J ends lost 5 bases and 9 bases respectively, with 20 bases between them. Germline values: CDR1 MNHEY, CDR2 SMNVEV (reference sequence). This CDR3 spans 15 amino acids. CDR3 sequence: CASSQNRDPIGEQFF. As DNA, the CDR3 is TGTGCCAGCAGTCAAAACAGGGACCCTATCGGTGAGCAGTTCTTC.

This rearrangement joins TRBV29-1 to TRBJ2-7; the D gene could be TRBD1 or TRBD2 (5 bases each). V lost 6 bases and J lost 0, with 12 bases in between. The CDR3 loop spans 13 amino acids. Germline-derived CDR1 and CDR2 are SQVTM and ANQGSEA. This CDR3 reads CSVVAGTSYEQYF. CDR3 DNA: TGCAGCGTAGTCGCCGGGACCTCCTACGAGCAGTACTTC.

This clonotype showed up just a few times. The chain combines TRBV5-6 with TRBJ2-5; no reliable D call. Germline V gives CDR1 SGHDT, CDR2 YYEEEE. Trimming shortened V by 2 bases and J by 1 base, and 9 bases separated the two germline ends. The CDR3 loop spans 14 amino acids. The CDR3 loop reads CASSFAGFQETQYF. The CDR3, as DNA: TGTGCCAGCAGCTTCGCAGGATTCCAAGAGACCCAGTACTTC.

For the CDR3, the DNA is TGTGCCAGCAGCTATGTATGGCGGGAGACCCAGTACTTC. This sequence encodes CASSYVWRETQYF. The rearrangement uses TRBV2 and TRBJ2-5; D gene ambiguous. Germline loops: CDR1 SNHLY, CDR2 FYNNEI. The CDR3 sequence is 13 residues long. V was clipped by 6 bases and J by 5 bases, with 13 bases between them.

This clonotype was found a few times. The rearrangement links TRBV27 to TRBJ2-2; TRBD2 aligns across 8 bases. Germline V lookup: CDR1 MNHEY, CDR2 SMNVEV (reference sequence). The CDR3 is 14 amino acids. With 3 bases clipped from V and 6 bases from J, the junction kept 3 bases outside the gene matches. The CDR3 sequence: CASSFAGGPGELFF. CDR3 nucleotides: TGTGCCAGCAGTTTCGCGGGAGGACCCGGGGAGCTGTTTTTT.

The V and J genes are TRBV10-3 and TRBJ2-5, with D unresolved. The CDR3 is made up of 14 amino acids. V was shortened by 3 bases and J by 5 bases, with 13 bases between the two germline ends. Germline values: CDR1 ENHRY, CDR2 SYGVKD. The CDR3 here is CAISEVATLETQYF. DNA for the CDR3: TGTGCCATCAGTGAAGTCGCCACACTGGAGACCCAGTACTTC.

This chain links TRBV9 with TRBJ2-3; D gene ambiguous. The CDR3 sequence is 13 residues long. Trimming pared 0 bases from V and 4 bases from J, leaving 6 bases between. The germline V gene encodes CDR1 SGDLS and CDR2 YYNGEE. This CDR3 is CASSVADPDTQYF. CDR3 nucleotide sequence: TGTGCCAGCAGCGTAGCGGACCCAGATACGCAGTATTTT.

The sample holds a few counts of this clonotype. This chain joins TRBV6-2 or TRBV6-3 and TRBJ2-1; D may match TRBD1 or TRBD2 (5 bases each). Trimming stripped 2 bases from V and 10 bases from J, with 12 bases between. The CDR3 totals 13 residues. Germline CDR1 is MNHEY and CDR2 is SVGEGT. The CDR3, as DNA: TGTGCCAGCAGTTACGGGACCCGACAAGAGCAGTTCTTC. Amino acid sequence: CASSYGTRQEQFF.

The gene calls are TRBV27 and TRBJ2-4; D uncertain. Trimming pared 1 base from V and 0 bases from J, leaving 7 bases between. This CDR3 region has 15 residues. Germline CDR1 is MNHEY and CDR2 is SMNVEV (reference sequence). CDR3: CASSLFFLAKNIQYF. CDR3 coding DNA: TGTGCCAGCAGTTTATTTTTTCTAGCCAAAAACATTCAGTACTTC.

The genes are TRBV4-2 and TRBJ1-1; a possible D gene is TRBD1 (5 bases). V lost 0 bases to trimming and J lost 1 base, with 6 bases between them. Germline values: CDR1 LGHNA, CDR2 YNFKEQ. This CDR3 is built from 14 residues. As DNA, the CDR3 is TGTGCCAGCAGCCAAGATCAGGGGAACACTGAAGCTTTCTTT. This codes for CASSQDQGNTEAFF.

This clonotype has more than one count but fewer than ten. The J gene is TRBJ2-7, the V gene TRBV27, with 7 positions matching TRBD2. Trimming cost V 3 bases and J 3 bases; bases outside gene matches: 5. The CDR3 is made up of 14 amino acids. Germline V lookup: CDR1 MNHEY, CDR2 SMNVEV (reference sequence). Here the CDR3 DNA reads TGTGCCAGCAGTTTCCGCCGGGGGGTCTACGAGCAGTACTTC. Translating it yields CASSFRRGVYEQYF.

In its sample, this clonotype was seen a few times. The chain employs TRBV28 and TRBJ2-5, with 12 bases lining up with TRBD1. The ends lost 7 bases at V and 4 bases at J; junction bases unmatched: 7. The CDR3 consists of 15 residues. Germline CDR1 reads MDHEN; CDR2 reads SYDVKM. The chain's CDR3 is CASKPGQGAGETQYF. The CDR3 DNA follows: TGTGCCAGCAAACCGGGACAGGGGGCGGGAGAGACCCAGTACTTC. The complete variable domain, with remaining parts taken from reference TRBV28 and TRBJ2-5, reads DVKVTQSSRYLVKRTGEKVFLECVQDMDHENMFWYRQDPGLGLRLIYFSYDVKMKEKGDIPEGYSVSREKKERFSLILESASTNQTSMYLCASKPGQGAGETQYFGPGTRLLVL.

This clonotype has just a few counts. The rearrangement links TRBV20-1 to TRBJ2-7, with 11 bases that match TRBD2. Germline V lookup: CDR1 DFQATT, CDR2 SNEGSKA (reference sequence). Trimming at V came to 6 bases and at J to 4 bases, leaving 11 bases not matched to a gene. This CDR3 has 15 amino acids. Here the CDR3 reads CSARATSGILYEQYF. The CDR3 coding sequence is TGCAGTGCAAGGGCGACTAGCGGGATTCTATACGAGCAGTACTTC.

This clonotype was counted only a few times. CDR3 amino acids: CSASSVSGTDTQYF. For the CDR3, the DNA is TGCAGTGCTAGTAGCGTTTCAGGGACAGATACGCAGTATTTT. This rearrangement joins TRBV20-1 to TRBJ2-3; D is tentatively TRBD1 or TRBD2 (5 bases each). Germline V gives CDR1 DFQATT, CDR2 SNEGSKA (reference sequence). V lost 3 bases and J 3 bases, leaving 13 bases between the germline ends. The CDR3 is made up of 14 amino acids.

This clonotype showed up many times. The chain couples TRBV10-3 to TRBJ2-7; D remains unclear. V was shortened by 2 bases and J by 3 bases, with 5 bases between the two germline ends. The CDR3 has 12 residues. Germline V CDR1 and CDR2: ENHRY, SYGVKD. The CDR3 DNA reads as TGTGCCATCAGTGAGACCGGCTACGAGCAGTACTTC. It is translated as CAISETGYEQYF.

The V call is TRBV5-1, the J call TRBJ1-1; D not resolved. This CDR3 has 11 amino acids. Trimming removed 0 bases from V and 9 bases from J, with 6 bases in between. Germline CDR1 and CDR2: SGHRS and YFSETQ. The CDR3 sequence is CASSLGEKAFF. The CDR3 coding sequence is TGCGCCAGCAGCTTGGGGGAGAAAGCTTTCTTT.

This clonotype appeared a few times. The genes are TRBV5-1 and TRBJ2-1; D is perhaps TRBD2 (5 bases). Trimming pared 1 base from V and 6 bases from J, leaving 17 bases between. This CDR3 comprises 16 residues. Per germline, CDR1 SGHRS and CDR2 YFSETQ. This CDR3 reads CASSLLSDSILNEQFF. The CDR3 nucleotides are TGCGCCAGCAGCTTGTTGTCGGACTCGATCCTCAATGAGCAGTTCTTC. Complete variable domain (other parts from reference TRBV5-1 and TRBJ2-1): KAGVTQTPRYLIKTRGQQVTLSCSPISGHRSVSWYQQTPGQGLQFLFEYFSETQRNKGNFPGRFSGRQFSNSRSEMNVSTLELGDSALYLCASSLLSDSILNEQFFGPGTRLTVL.

This clonotype was seen a handful of times. The chain has TRBV14 and TRBJ2-2; weak D call: TRBD1 (6 bases). Germline V gene data show CDR1 as SGHDN and CDR2 as FVKESK. V shed 2 bases and J shed 5 bases, with 15 bases lying between them. The CDR3 loop spans 16 amino acids. CDR3 DNA: TGTGCCAGCAGCCAACTGGAGACAGGTTTTACCGGGGAGCTGTTTTTT. Translated: CASSQLETGFTGELFF.

The V and J genes are TRBV14 and TRBJ2-7; 8 positions agree with TRBD2. There are 15 residues in the CDR3. The J segment lost 3 bases and the V segment lost 3 bases, leaving 7 bases of the junction unmatched. Germline V lookup: CDR1 SGHDN, CDR2 FVKESK. The CDR3 DNA is TGTGCCAGCAGCCAGCCCCATAGCGGGAACTACGAGCAGTACTTC. Translation gives CASSQPHSGNYEQYF. The whole variable domain, remainder taken from reference TRBV14 and TRBJ2-7, is EAGVTQFPSHSVIEKGQTVTLRCDPISGHDNLYWYRRVMGKEIKFLLHFVKESKQDESGMPNNRFLAERTGGTYSTLKVQPAELEDSGVYFCASSQPHSGNYEQYFGPGTRLTVT.

The sample holds a few counts of this clonotype. The genes are TRBV9 and TRBJ2-1; 8 bases agree with TRBD2. CDR1 SGDLS and CDR2 YYNGEE come from the germline V gene. This CDR3 region has 16 residues. The trim removed 4 bases at V and 4 bases at J, leaving 10 bases unmatched. The CDR3 sequence: CASSMPGLGSYNEQFF. The DNA for the CDR3 is TGTGCCAGCAGCATGCCGGGACTAGGTTCTTACAATGAGCAGTTCTTC.

The sample holds many counts of this clonotype. The V call is TRBV7-9, the J call TRBJ2-3; 8 bases map to TRBD2. Trimming removed 5 bases from V and 3 bases from J; junction bases left unmatched: 7. This CDR3 comprises 15 residues. Germline V gene lookup returns CDR1 SEHNR and CDR2 FQNEAQ (reference sequence). The CDR3 DNA reads TGTGCCAGCAGCCCAAGCGGGAGCGGAACAGATACGCAGTATTTT. Translation: CASSPSGSGTDTQYF. The whole variable domain, filled in from reference TRBV7-9 and TRBJ2-3, reads DTGVSQNPRHKITKRGQNVTFRCDPISEHNRLYWYRQTLGQGPEFLTYFQNEAQLEKSRLLSDRFSAERPKGSFSTLEIQRTEQGDSAMYLCASSPSGSGTDTQYFGPGTRLTVL.

This clonotype was found a few times. The chain links TRBV5-8 to TRBJ2-7; TRBD1 aligns across 7 bases. V lost 0 bases and J lost 4; bases outside the gene matches: 7. Germline V CDR1 and CDR2: SGHTS, YDEGEE. The CDR3 contains 15 residues. The CDR3 region has the DNA TGTGCCAGCAGCTTGGAAGGGACAGCTCATTACGAGCAGTACGTC. Its translation is CASSLEGTAHYEQYV.

This clonotype was counted ten times or more. The gene calls are TRBV9 and TRBJ2-1; 12 nucleotides agree with TRBD2. The CDR3 is 15 residues long. Germline values: CDR1 SGDLS, CDR2 YYNGEE. V lost 3 bases, J lost 4 bases, and 2 bases stayed unmatched. CDR3 coding DNA: TGTGCCAGCAGCGGGACTAGCGGGGCTTACAATGAGCAGTTCTTC. The encoded protein is CASSGTSGAYNEQFF.